The T cell receptor (beta chain) under discussion was sequenced for a study of identical twins listed by TCRdb under 2016. General notes on the study: The study deep-sequenced TCR alpha and beta repertoires from monozygotic twins, unrelated adults of various ages and cord blood to test whether fetal clonotypes persist. To rule out contamination, the twin experiments were replicated at different times with different library preparation protocols. On the study overall, not on this receptor specifically: Zero-insertion analyses could be partly confounded by invariant T cells such as MAIT and iNKT, though diverse VJ usage argued against such confounding for most clonotypes. Conclusions relied on cross-sectional statistical analysis, since the same donors could not be followed over many years. Fewer insertions were carried by abundant cord blood beta clonotypes; a weaker similar trend was observed in young adult naive repertoires, while no such trend was observed in memory repertoires. Excess twin sharing in beta out-of-frame sequences was weaker because fewer shared sequences lowered the signal-to-noise ratio. In monozygotic twins, recombination models systematically underestimated out-of-frame TCR alpha sharing, but the models matched the sharing seen between unrelated individuals. Compared with coincidental sharing between unrelated individuals, out-of-frame TCR alpha sequences shared between twins showed an excess of sequences with low generation probability.

Comment on this clonotype: Its antigen is unknown. Base qualities are not at hand, and no much larger clone is one base apart.

All donors were healthy Caucasians. From its cysteine to its phenylalanine, the CDR3 spans 17 amino acids. Just the 51-base CDR3 DNA is kept, in frame starting at base 1. V sheds 0 bases and J sheds 1 base, leaving 15 bases between their ends. CDR1 and CDR2, looked up from the germline V gene, are MNHEY and SVGAGI. Library prep was done by 5' RACE. TCRdb records Illumina HiSeq 2000 as the sequencer. Template switching added a universal primer binding site, and the final cDNA carried a unique molecular identifier that allowed TCR cDNA molecules to be counted accurately. Specific primers in the conserved constant-segment region were used to synthesize first-strand cDNA for the TCR alpha and beta chains. Each cDNA library was double barcoded, with a SMART-Mk sample barcode plus Illumina barcodes, to control for contamination. TruSeq adapter sequences, together with Illumina sample barcodes, were added in two successive PCR steps. The Illumina HiSeq platform was used with custom primers to sequence TCR alpha and beta cDNA libraries. The study's processing was this. MiGEC was used to process raw reads and extract unique molecular identifiers, and MiXCR was used to find CDR3 positions. Recombination models were inferred per individual with the repgenHMM and IGoR tools using an EM algorithm. The analysis of shared clonotypes was done with the tcR package in R, with sharing normalized by the product of cloneset sizes. Out-of-frame nonproductive sequences were analyzed to study raw recombination free of thymic and clonal selection effects. The raw public data were reprocessed by TCRdb itself: fastp quality trimming at Q25, MiXCR clonotype calling, in-frame beta chains only. Duplicate CDR3 protein sequences are folded into a single record with the most common DNA and genes. None of the V and J calls come from the authors' own analysis; TCRdb made them. Across this sample there are some 1,600,000 distinct CDR3 sequences, with roughly a third seen only once. The ten largest clones add up to 0.25% to 0.3% of the sample.

The sample consisted of cord blood. The sequence links TRBV6-5 to TRBJ1-1; tentative D gene TRBD1, with 5 bases matching. The sequence was collected from a newborn girl in good health. The CDR3 amino acid sequence is: CASSYSTGTRGNTEAFF. The bases read TGTGCCAGCAGTTACTCGACTGGGACGAGGGGGAACACTGAAGCTTTCTTT.